This T cell receptor beta chain came from a study of T cells in localized non-small cell lung cancer. Study-wide points: Uninvolved adjacent lung, not tumor, had the highest T cell clonality. Elevated circulating T cell density in blood was associated with longer overall survival. Adjacent lung had a median about 55 of the 100 largest tumor clones.

Profiled with immunoSEQ multiplex PCR; TCRdb holds only in-frame clones, not every one. Among tens of thousands of clones listed, 88% were seen once. Concerning this clone itself: Its antigen is unidentified.

The sample in question was peripheral blood, obtained before any cancer treatment. The receptor's source is a woman aged 35-70 years with stage I squamous cell lung carcinoma.

For the CDR3, the DNA is TGTGCCTGGAGTGTACTTAGATCTTGGACCGGTACTAACTATGGCTACACCTTC. This translates into CAWSVLRSWTGTNYGYTF. The gene calls are TRBV30 and TRBJ1-2; no definite D call. From germline, CDR1 is GTSNPN and CDR2 SVGIG (reference sequence). The V end was cut by 0 bases, the J end by 0 bases, with 20 bases between. The CDR3 extends over 18 amino acids.